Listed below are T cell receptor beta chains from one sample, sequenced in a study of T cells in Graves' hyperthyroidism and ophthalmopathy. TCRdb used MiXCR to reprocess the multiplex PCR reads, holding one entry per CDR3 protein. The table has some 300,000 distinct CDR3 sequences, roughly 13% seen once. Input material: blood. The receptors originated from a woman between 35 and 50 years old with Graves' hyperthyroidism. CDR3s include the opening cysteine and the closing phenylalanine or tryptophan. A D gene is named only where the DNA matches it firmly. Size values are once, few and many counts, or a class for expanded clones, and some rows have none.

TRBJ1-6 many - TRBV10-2 TGCGCCAGCAGTGACTCGAACGGTCCGCCCCTCCACTTT CASSDSNGPPLHF
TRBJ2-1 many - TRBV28 TGTGCCAGCACCCCGCCTCTCTTGGATGAGCAGTTCTTC CASTPPLLDEQFF
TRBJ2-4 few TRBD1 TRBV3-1 TGTGCCAGCAGCCAATATAGGGGGCAAGACAAAAACATTCAGTACTTC CASSQYRGQDKNIQYF
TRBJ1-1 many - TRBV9 TGTGCCAGCAGCGTAGCGGGTTTCGGTGAAGCTTTCTTT CASSVAGFGEAFF
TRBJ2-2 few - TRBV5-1 TGCGCCAGCCGGGGTCAACGCACGGGGCCCGGGGAGCTGTTTTTT CASRGQRTGPGELFF
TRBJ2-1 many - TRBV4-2 TGTGCCAGCAGCCAAGATCTGAGCGCTGAGCAGTTCTTC CASSQDLSAEQFF
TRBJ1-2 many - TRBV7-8 TGTGCCAGCAGCTTAATTGAGGGTCGACCCTTCTATGGCTACACCTTC CASSLIEGRPFYGYTF
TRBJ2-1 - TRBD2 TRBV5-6 TGTGCCAGCAGTTGTGACAGGGTGAGGGCGGGAGGGCCCCACAATGAGCAGTTCTTC CASSCDRVRAGGPHNEQFF
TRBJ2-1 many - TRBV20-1 TGCAGTGCCAGGCCCTCGGCGGGGGCCAACAATGAGCAGTTCTTC CSARPSAGANNEQFF
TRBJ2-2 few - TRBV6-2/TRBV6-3 TGTGCCAGCAGTTATACCAAGAACACCGGGGAGCTGTTTTTT CASSYTKNTGELFF
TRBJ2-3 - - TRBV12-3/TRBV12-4 TGTGCCAGCAGTTTAGAGACAGGCACAGATACGCAGTATTTT CASSLETGTDTQYF
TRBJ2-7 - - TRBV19 TGTGCCAGTAGTATTGCGGGGGCTCCGAGTTACGAGCAGTACTTC CASSIAGAPSYEQYF